This T cell receptor beta chain came from a study of T cell clones after liver transplantation. Study-level information: Until 12-24 months post-transplant, subjects got standard immunosuppression and no induction. Overall study findings and caveats: In two subjects, few donor cells limited the measurable donor-reactive repertoire.

Worth noting for this clone: Its antigen is unknown.

The J segment lost 5 bases and the V segment lost 6 bases, leaving 4 bases of the junction unmatched. The CDR3 is made up of 14 amino acids. Per germline, CDR1 PRHDT and CDR2 FYEKMQ (reference sequence). Measured with immunoSEQ multiplex PCR; TCRdb has only the in-frame clones, and not every one. The sample consists of 50,000 or so clones, roughly nine tenths of them appearing once. This rearrangement joins TRBV13 to TRBJ2-1; 10 nucleotides match TRBD2. Sequenced material: CD8+ T cells from blood, taken 12 months after liver transplant. The sequence came from a human patient who received a liver transplant. Some T cells may be provided by the graft donor. This chain's CDR3 is CASSLGLADNEQFF. DNA of the CDR3: TGTGCCAGCAGTCTTGGACTAGCGGACAATGAGCAGTTCTTC.